The rows below give T cell receptor beta chains drawn from one sample of a study of molecular identifiers for immune sequencing clone quantification. MiXCR, applied by TCRdb to the PCR reads, yields one record per CDR3 protein. This table has approximately 670,000 distinct CDR3 sequences, less than 20% appearing once. Material for sequencing was naive CD8+ T cells from blood, with Jurkat cell RNA spiked in. The source of these receptors is a human donor in good health. Some libraries in this study had Jurkat cell RNA spiked in. Both conserved end residues are part of each CDR3. Each record gives: D gene, V gene, J gene, clone size, CDR3 protein, CDR3 DNA. The D gene is left open where the match is weak. Expanded clones get a size class; other rows say once, few or many, or leave the size out.

D: TRBD1; V: TRBV6-1; J: TRBJ2-7; size: many; CDR3: CASSEGQGIYEQYF; DNA: TGTGCCAGCAGTGAAGGACAGGGAATCTACGAGCAGTACTTC
D: TRBD2; V: TRBV5-4; J: TRBJ2-7; size: many; CDR3: CASSLDVAGAAEQYF; DNA: TGTGCCAGCAGCTTGGATGTAGCGGGAGCGGCCGAGCAGTACTTC
D: .; V: TRBV19; J: TRBJ2-5; size: few; CDR3: CASSIGTKPEETQYF; DNA: TGTGCCAGTAGTATAGGAACAAAGCCCGAAGAGACCCAGTACTTC
D: .; V: TRBV5-1; J: TRBJ2-7; size: many; CDR3: CASSLRSESYEQYF; DNA: TGCGCCAGCAGCTTGCGGTCTGAATCCTACGAGCAGTACTTC
D: .; V: TRBV5-1; J: TRBJ2-7; size: many; CDR3: CASSLWQSYEQYF; DNA: TGCGCCAGCAGCTTGTGGCAGTCCTACGAGCAGTACTTC
D: .; V: TRBV18; J: TRBJ2-7; size: few; CDR3: CASSPAGANEQYF; DNA: TGTGCCAGCTCACCTGCAGGGGCTAACGAGCAGTACTTC
D: TRBD2; V: TRBV20-1; J: TRBJ2-3; size: many; CDR3: CSARDHLAGDYTQYF; DNA: TGCAGTGCTAGAGATCATTTAGCGGGGGATTATACGCAGTATTTT
D: .; V: TRBV7-9; J: TRBJ2-7; size: .; CDR3: CASSPARLAYEQYF; DNA: TGTGCCAGCAGCCCGGCGAGACTGGCCTACGAGCAGTACTTC
D: .; V: TRBV30; J: TRBJ1-1; size: .; CDR3: CAMESPRLNTEVFF; DNA: TGTGCCATGGAGTCCCCCCGCTTGAACACTGAAGTTTTCTTT
D: TRBD1; V: TRBV12-3/TRBV12-4; J: TRBJ2-7; size: .; CDR3: CASSFSYDRGYEQYF; DNA: TGTGCCAGCAGTTTTAGTTATGACAGGGGGTACGAGCAGTACTTC
D: TRBD1; V: TRBV9; J: TRBJ1-1; size: .; CDR3: CVSSVEGTGGAATEAFF; DNA: TGTGTCAGCAGCGTAGAAGGGACAGGGGGGGCGGCCACTGAAGCTTTCTTT
D: TRBD1; V: TRBV6-2/TRBV6-3; J: TRBJ1-1; size: many; CDR3: CASSPGQGNFGTEAFF; DNA: TGTGCCAGCAGCCCGGGACAGGGGAATTTTGGCACTGAAGCTTTCTTT
D: .; V: TRBV4-3; J: TRBJ2-7; size: few; CDR3: CASSQGVGAGYEQYF; DNA: TGCGCCAGCAGCCAAGGGGTGGGGGCAGGCTACGAGCAGTACTTC
D: .; V: TRBV27; J: TRBJ2-3; size: .; CDR3: CASSSYLSDHPADTQYF; DNA: TGTGCCAGCAGTTCGTACCTTTCGGACCACCCGGCAGATACGCAGTATTTT
D: TRBD2; V: TRBV27; J: TRBJ2-7; size: many; CDR3: CASSWSGSYEQYF; DNA: TGTGCCAGCAGTTGGAGCGGGAGCTACGAGCAGTACTTC
D: TRBD1; V: TRBV27; J: TRBJ1-2; size: many; CDR3: CASSPRQGSYGYTF; DNA: TGTGCCAGCAGTCCACGACAGGGAAGCTATGGCTACACCTTC